This TCR beta chain was identified during a study of blood T cell repertoires in COVID-19. Study-level background: Samples came from the United States, Italy and Spain, spanning acute and convalescent COVID-19.

The CDR3 contains 10 residues. The V gene lost 3 bases and the J gene lost 8 bases, with 7 bases spanning the gap. Germline values: CDR1 SQVTM, CDR2 ANQGSEA. Enrollees, about 18 to 89 years old, lived in 24 US areas. Methods used by the authors: Amplification from reference gene primers served as the basis for estimated nucleated cell counts. TCRdb's table, derived via immunoSEQ multiplex PCR, lists solely in-frame clones and lacks some. The DNA gave D and trimming, while V, J and clone size come from that table. This sample carries hundreds of thousands of clones, 75% to 85% of them seen once, and the ten largest clones take around 4.7%.

The sequence was collected from a man aged 25-40 years with acute COVID-19. The sequenced sample consisted of PBMCs or T cells enriched from blood (not recorded which). The genes are TRBV29-1 and TRBJ1-1; the D is unclear. This CDR3 is CSVEPGEAFF. In DNA, the CDR3 is TGCAGCGTTGAGCCGGGGGAAGCTTTCTTT. The entire variable domain, with the rest obtained from reference TRBV29-1 and TRBJ1-1, is as follows: SAVISQKPSRDICQRGTSLTIQCQVDSQVTMMFWYRQQPGQSLTLIATANQGSEATYESGFVIDKFPISRPNLTFSTLTVSNMSPEDSSIYLCSVEPGEAFFGQGTRLTVV.